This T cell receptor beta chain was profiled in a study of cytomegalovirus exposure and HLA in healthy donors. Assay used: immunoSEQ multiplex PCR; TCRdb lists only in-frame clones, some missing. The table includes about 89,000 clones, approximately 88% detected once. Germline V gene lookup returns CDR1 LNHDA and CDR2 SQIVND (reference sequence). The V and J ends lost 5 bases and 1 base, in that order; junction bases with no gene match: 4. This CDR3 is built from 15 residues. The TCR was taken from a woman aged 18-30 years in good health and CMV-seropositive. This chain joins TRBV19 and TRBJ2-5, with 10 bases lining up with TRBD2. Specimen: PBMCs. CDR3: CASSALAGAQETQYF. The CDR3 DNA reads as TGTGCCAGTAGTGCCCTAGCGGGGGCCCAAGAGACCCAGTACTTC.